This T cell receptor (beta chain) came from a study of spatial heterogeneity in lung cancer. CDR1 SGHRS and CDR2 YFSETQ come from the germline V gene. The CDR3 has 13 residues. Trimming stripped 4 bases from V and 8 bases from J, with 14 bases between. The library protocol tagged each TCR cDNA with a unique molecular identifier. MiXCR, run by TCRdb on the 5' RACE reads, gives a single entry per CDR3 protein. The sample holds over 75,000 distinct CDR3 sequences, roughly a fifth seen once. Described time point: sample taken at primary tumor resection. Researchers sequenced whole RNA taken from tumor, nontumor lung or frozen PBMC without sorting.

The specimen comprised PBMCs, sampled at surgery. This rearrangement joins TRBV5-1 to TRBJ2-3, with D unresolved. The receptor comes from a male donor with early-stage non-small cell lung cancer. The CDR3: CASSTHGWVTQYF. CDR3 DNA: TGCGCCAGCAGCACACACGGTTGGGTTACGCAGTATTTT.